Presented here are 16 T cell receptor beta chains from one specimen sequenced in a study of tissue T cells after allogeneic stem cell transplantation. Sample time point: mouse harvest day 14 after allogeneic transplant. Tail vein injection delivered 10^7 T-cell-depleted bone marrow cells and 10^6 splenic CD5+ T cells. Assay: immunoSEQ multiplex PCR; the TCRdb copy retains only in-frame clones and omits some. The sample holds around 5,200 clones, about 33% seen once. Sequencing input: skin. The receptors shown here come from a female BALB/c mouse given C57BL/6 T cells with graft-versus-host disease after an allogeneic hematopoietic cell transplant.

About this clone: Genes here carry mouse names. The read gets to within 1 residue of the CDR3 end, and the germline J gene fills in the rest. The chain employs TRBV13-1 and TRBJ2-7; D ambiguous. The germline CDR1 and CDR2 sequences are NSHNY and SYGAGN. This CDR3 spans 14 amino acids. V was shortened by 2 bases and J by 8 bases, with 17 bases between the two germline ends. The part of the CDR3 DNA that was read is TGTGCCAGCAGTGACGGGTCCTCACTAATCAAACAGTAC. It specifies CASSDGSSLIKQY. In full, the CDR3 reads CASSDGSSLIKQYF.

Comments on this clone: Gene names denote mouse genes. The read gets to within 1 residue of the CDR3 end, and the germline J gene fills in the rest. The chain recombines TRBV23 with TRBJ1-1; the table's D call TRBD1 went unverified against the DNA. CDR1 is KGHTA, CDR2 FQNQQP, per germline. The CDR3 has 14 amino acids. CDR3: CSSSQAGANTEVFF. The sequenced CDR3 bases are TGCTCCAGCAGTCAAGCAGGGGCAAACACAGAAGTCTTC.

This clone has only one observation. Germline and genes here are mouse. The CDR3 end is not reached by the read, which stops 1 residue before it; the germline J gene fills it in. The V and J genes are TRBV31 and TRBJ2-3; TRBD2 matches at 9 bases. CDR1 and CDR2 (germline): GKSSPN, SITVG. Trimming cost V 5 bases and J 1 base; bases outside gene matches: 1. This CDR3 region has 13 residues. CDR3 DNA, as far as it was read: TGTGCCTGGGGGGACTGGGGTGCAGAAACGCTGTAT. It yields the protein CAWGDWGAETLY. The complete CDR3 sequence is CAWGDWGAETLYF. Drawing the rest from reference TRBV31 and TRBJ2-3, the complete variable domain is AQTIHQWPVAEIKAVGSPLSLGCTIKGKSSPNLYWYWQATGGTLQQLFYSITVGQVESVVQLNLSASRPKDDQFILSTEKLLLSHSGFYLCAWGDWGAETLYFGSGTRLTVL.

This clone ranks as medium-sized. The genes are named according to mouse. The CDR3 is cut off 1 residue early in the read; its end comes from the germline J gene. J is TRBJ2-7 and V is TRBV16; D possibly corresponds to TRBD1 (6 bases). Trimming removed 5 bases from V and 4 bases from J, with 9 bases in between. Per the germline V gene, CDR1 is SGHSA and CDR2 is FRNQAP. The CDR3 runs to 12 residues. The CDR3 DNA, read in part, is TGTGCAAGCAGCCAGGGACAATATGAACAGTAC. Encoded protein: CASSQGQYEQY. The full CDR3 protein is CASSQGQYEQYF.

This clone was observed a handful of times. The genes and germline here are from mouse. The read ends 1 residue early relative to the CDR3; the germline J gene fills the gap. V usage is TRBV26 and J usage is TRBJ2-3; D possibly corresponds to TRBD2 (7 bases). The V end was cut by 3 bases, the J end by 0 bases, with 13 bases between. CDR3 size: 16 residues. Germline V lookup: CDR1 KGHPV, CDR2 FQNQEV (reference sequence). The CDR3 DNA, read in part, is TGTGCCAGCAGTCTAGGGCTGGGGGCTAGTGCAGAAACGCTGTAT. Amino acid sequence: CASSLGLGASAETLY. The CDR3 in full is CASSLGLGASAETLYF.

Concerning this clone itself: Gene labels here are mouse ones. The sequenced CDR3 bases are TGTGCCAGCAGCCCGGGACAGCAAAACACCTTGTAC. It translates to CASSPGQQNTLY. The full-length CDR3 reads as CASSPGQQNTLYF. The rearrangement joins TRBV26 to TRBJ2-4; 7 bases align to TRBD1. The CDR3 end is not reached by the read, which stops 1 residue before it; the germline J gene fills it in. Trimming at V came to 6 bases and at J to 3 bases, leaving 3 bases not matched to a gene. The length of the CDR3 is 13 residues. Germline V gives CDR1 KGHPV, CDR2 FQNQEV (reference sequence). The full variable domain, completed using reference TRBV26 and TRBJ2-4, is NSKVIQTPRYLVKGQGQKAKMRCIPEKGHPVVFWYQQNKNNEFKFLINFQNQEVLQQIDMTEKRFSAECPSNSPCSLEIQSSEAGDSALYLCASSPGQQNTLYFGAGTRLSVL.

The table lists this clone with a few counts. Gene labels here are mouse ones. The read gets to within 1 residue of the CDR3 end, and the germline J gene fills in the rest. V usage is TRBV16 and J usage is TRBJ1-3, with a possible D match to TRBD1 (5 bases). Trimming removed 1 base from V and 2 bases from J, with 6 bases in between. The CDR3 is 14 amino acids. Germline V gene sequence: CDR1 SGHSA, CDR2 FRNQAP. CDR3 in amino acids: CASSLVGAGNTLYF. CDR3 DNA, as far as it was read: TGTGCAAGCAGCTTAGTAGGGGCTGGAAATACGCTCTAT.

This clone was found a few times. The germline and genes are mouse ones. The read falls 1 residue short of the CDR3 end, and the missing part is taken from the germline J gene. V gene TRBV13-2 combines with J gene TRBJ1-5, with D possibly TRBD1 on 5 matching bases. Germline V gene data show CDR1 as NNHNN and CDR2 as SYGAGS (reference sequence). The CDR3 is 12 residues long. The V gene lost 3 bases and the J gene lost 6 bases, with 7 bases spanning the gap. The part of the CDR3 DNA that was read is TGTGCCAGCGGTGGGGGACTCCAGGCTCCGCTT. Residues: CASGGGLQAPL. The full CDR3 is CASGGGLQAPLF.

This clone is classed as medium-sized (0.01 to 0.1%). Gene names and germline match the mouse. Sequencing ends 1 residue short of the CDR3 end; the germline J gene provides the rest. This chain uses TRBV26 with TRBJ2-7; D perhaps matches TRBD1 (5 bases). The CDR3 is 12 amino acids. Germline lookup yields CDR1 KGHPV and CDR2 FQNQEV (reference sequence). The V end was cut by 4 bases, the J end by 4 bases, with 8 bases between. CDR3: CASSPDKYEQYF. The CDR3 DNA, read in part, is TGTGCCAGCAGTCCGGACAAATATGAACAGTAC.

Concerning this clone itself: Mouse gene names and germline throughout. The read ends 1 residue early relative to the CDR3; the germline J gene fills the gap. The rearrangement joins TRBV4 to TRBJ2-1; 10 bases are a match to TRBD2. CDR1 and CDR2 from the germline V gene are LGHDT and YNNKQL (reference sequence). J lost 4 bases, V lost 4 bases, and 1 base had no gene match. This CDR3 comprises 14 residues. CDR3 DNA, as far as it was read: TGTGCCAGCAGCTCGGACTGGGGGTATGCTGAGCAGTTC. It encodes CASSSDWGYAEQF. The full CDR3 reads CASSSDWGYAEQFF. The whole variable domain, filled in from reference TRBV4 and TRBJ2-1, reads ETAVFQTPNYHVTQVGNEVSFNCKQTLGHDTMYWYKQDSKKLLKIMFSYNNKQLIVNETVPRRFSPQSSDKAHLNLRIKSVEPEDSAVYLCASSSDWGYAEQFFGPGTRLTVL.

Regarding this clone: Here the gene names and germline are mouse. The read halts 1 residue ahead of the CDR3 end, with the missing end drawn from the germline J gene. This rearrangement joins TRBV1 to TRBJ2-3, with TRBD2 matching 8 bases. CDR3 size: 15 residues. Germline loops: CDR1 NSQYPW, CDR2 LRSPGD (reference sequence). J was trimmed by 1 base and V by 3 bases; bases with no gene match: 3. CDR3 residues: CTCSARGGGAETLYF. The part of the CDR3 DNA that was read is TGCACCTGCAGTGCGAGGGGGGGCGGTGCAGAAACGCTGTAT.

About this clone: Mouse gene names and germline throughout. The CDR3 end lies 1 residue beyond the end of the read and is filled in from the germline J gene. The rearrangement joins TRBV12-2 to TRBJ2-5; D remains unclear. V was cut by 0 bases and J by 5 bases, with 2 bases left in between. CDR1 and CDR2 (germline): SGHLS, HYDKME. The CDR3 covers 11 residues. The CDR3 sequence is CASSLSDTQYF. The sequenced CDR3 bases are TGTGCCAGCTCTCTCTCAGACACCCAGTAC.

By sample share, this clone is medium-sized. Genes and germline come from the mouse. The CDR3 is cut off 1 residue early in the read; its end comes from the germline J gene. The J gene is TRBJ1-4, the V gene TRBV3, with 8 positions matching TRBD1. The V and J ends lost 3 bases and 4 bases, in that order; junction bases with no gene match: 1. Germline V gene sequence: CDR1 SNHLY, CDR2 FYNGKV (reference sequence). CDR3 length: 14 residues. The covered CDR3 bases are TGTGCCAGCAGCTTTGGACAGGGCAACGAAAGATTATTT. Protein product: CASSFGQGNERLF. The complete CDR3 protein is CASSFGQGNERLFF.

On this clone: The gene symbols are mouse symbols. The CDR3 end is not reached by the read, which stops 1 residue before it; the germline J gene fills it in. The rearrangement uses TRBV31 and TRBJ2-5; 8 bases map to TRBD2. The CDR3 is made up of 16 amino acids. V shed 0 bases and J 2 bases; nucleotides not matched to a gene: 7. Germline loops: CDR1 GKSSPN, CDR2 SITVG. The CDR3 loop reads CAWSLGGGRGQDTQYF. The part of the CDR3 DNA that was read is TGTGCCTGGAGTCTAGGGGGGGGGCGCGGCCAAGACACCCAGTAC.

This clone was counted a few times. Gene names follow the mouse nomenclature. The observed sequence ends 1 residue before the CDR3 terminus, with the missing tail filled in from the germline J gene. The chain uses TRBV26 and TRBJ2-3, with D unclear. Germline CDR1 KGHPV, CDR2 FQNQEV (reference sequence). The CDR3 contains 12 residues. The ends were cut back, 7 bases at V and 2 bases at J, with 7 bases in the middle. The CDR3 region is CASTRDAETLYF. The sequenced CDR3 bases are TGTGCCAGCACCCGTGATGCAGAAACGCTGTAT.

As for this clone: The germline and genes are mouse ones. The CDR3 protein is CTCSARDRGDTEVFF. The part of the CDR3 DNA that was read is TGCACCTGCAGTGCCCGGGACAGGGGAGACACAGAAGTCTTC. The chain joins TRBV1 to TRBJ1-1; 10 nucleotides match TRBD1. Read coverage stops 1 residue before the CDR3 terminus; the germline J gene supplies the remainder. J was trimmed by 3 bases and V by 3 bases; bases with no gene match: 4. This CDR3 comprises 15 residues. From germline, CDR1 is NSQYPW and CDR2 LRSPGD (reference sequence).